The subject of this entry is one T cell receptor (beta chain). The antigen it recognizes is unknown. Base qualities are missing; no much larger clone stands one base away. Reading the germline V gene gives CDR1 ENHRY and CDR2 SYGVKD. Including the terminal cysteine and phenylalanine, the CDR3 comprises 14 residues. The retained sequence is limited to the CDR3, 42 bases, with the frame set at the first base. V and J are truncated by 8 bases and 9 bases respectively, leaving an intervening sequence of 20 bases. This record belongs to a study of type 1 regulatory T cells (dated by TCRdb to the early 2020s). With respect to the entire study: An in vitro protocol by which a Tr1-enriched, alloantigen-specific CD4 T cell product named T-allo10 was generated was characterized in the study. T-allo10 was under clinical evaluation in patients with hematological malignancies receiving allogeneic hematopoietic stem cell transplantation.

Sequenced on an Illumina MiSeq. TCRdb cleaned the public reads at Q25 with fastp, built clones with MiXCR and kept in-frame beta chains. Duplicate CDR3 protein sequences are folded into a single record with the most common DNA and genes. This sample gives some 100,000 distinct CDR3 sequences in total; around a third of them show up just once. The ten largest clones add up to roughly 2.4% of the sample. The sample was CD4+ T cells, either the whole sample or a sorted fraction (not recorded which). The TCR comes from a human donor in good health. Here the chain combines TRBV10-3 and TRBJ1-5; no D gene is confidently identified. The CDR3 reads CAIGTGPRRWPQHF. The nucleotides are TGTGCCATCGGAACCGGGCCCCGACGTTGGCCCCAGCATTTT.